Listed below are T cell receptor beta chains from one sample, sequenced in a study of blood T cell repertoires in COVID-19. TCRdb's table, derived via immunoSEQ multiplex PCR, lists solely in-frame clones and lacks some. The sample consists of more than 300,000 clones, about nine tenths of them appearing once. Sequenced: PBMCs or T cells enriched from blood (not recorded which). These receptors all come from a woman aged 25 to 39 who had recovered from COVID-19. CDR3s include the opening cysteine and the closing phenylalanine or tryptophan. A D gene is named only where the DNA matches it firmly. For some rows the clone size is stated as once, few or many, or as a class when expanded; others skip it.

clone_size d_call j_call v_call cdr3_aa cdr3_nt
NA TRBD2 TRBJ2-1 TRBV19 CASRPLAGRQRGNEQFF TGTGCCAGTAGGCCGTTAGCGGGACGCCAAAGGGGTAATGAGCAGTTCTTC
NA TRBD2 TRBJ2-7 TRBV5-1 CASSLGLAGGPRKEQYF TGCGCCAGCAGCTTGGGACTAGCGGGAGGGCCTCGTAAGGAGCAGTACTTC
NA NA TRBJ2-3 TRBV15 CATSRETGYPDTQYF TGTGCCACCAGCAGAGAAACCGGGTACCCAGATACGCAGTATTTT
NA NA TRBJ2-5 TRBV5-4 CASSSTGEGETQYF TGTGCCAGCAGCTCCACAGGAGAAGGAGAGACCCAGTACTTC
NA NA TRBJ1-2 TRBV19 CASSIGRLLSSYGYTF TGTGCCAGTAGTATAGGTAGACTCCTTAGCAGCTATGGCTACACCTTC
NA TRBD1 TRBJ2-3 TRBV6-1 CASSEQTGGGVTQYF TGTGCCAGCAGTGAGCAGACAGGGGGTGGGGTTACGCAGTATTTT
NA TRBD1 TRBJ2-3 TRBV19 CASSMTTGGTDTQYF TGTGCCAGTAGTATGACGACAGGGGGCACAGATACGCAGTATTTT
once NA TRBJ2-3 TRBV5-4 CASSLTGSWTRRSTDTQYF TGTGCCAGCAGCCTAACCGGAAGCTGGACTCGGAGAAGCACAGATACGCAGTATTTT
NA NA TRBJ2-7 TRBV20-1 CSARVGVAQYF TGCAGTGCTAGAGTCGGAGTTGCGCAGTACTTC
NA NA TRBJ2-7 TRBV19 CASSSVVFGGGEQYF TGTGCCAGTAGTTCGGTTGTGTTTGGGGGCGGCGAGCAGTACTTC